The 21 T cell receptor beta chains in this list originate from one sample, sequenced in a study of blood T cell repertoires in COVID-19. The assay was immunoSEQ multiplex PCR, and TCRdb's table has in-frame clones only and misses some. This sample has 200,000 to 250,000 clones, with 82% found just once. Source material: peripheral blood. The source of these receptors is an elderly woman with COVID-19, enrolled during active disease.

The chain combines TRBV7-8 with TRBJ1-3; maybe TRBD1 (6 bases). With 3 bases removed from V and 1 base from J, the gap between germline ends came to 7 bases. Per germline, CDR1 SGHVS and CDR2 FQNEAQ. CDR3 length: 14 amino acids. The CDR3 spells CASSFGQSGNTIYF. The CDR3 coding sequence is TGTGCCAGCAGCTTCGGACAGTCTGGAAACACCATATATTTT.

The V and J genes are TRBV19 and TRBJ1-2; maybe TRBD1 (5 bases). Germline assignment: CDR1 LNHDA and CDR2 SQIVND (reference sequence). The CDR3 has 15 residues. V shed 4 bases and J shed 0 bases, with 12 bases lying between them. The CDR3 spells CASSKAGKANYGYTF. DNA of the CDR3: TGTGCCAGTAGTAAGGCAGGGAAGGCTAACTATGGCTACACCTTC.

The V gene is TRBV6-5, the J gene TRBJ2-3, with D tentatively TRBD1 (6 bases). Germline V CDR1 and CDR2: MNHEY, SVGAGI. The CDR3 spans 14 residues. V was clipped by 7 bases and J by 3 bases, with 14 bases between them. CDR3 sequence (DNA): TGTGCCAGCACTATGGGCAGGGGTACAGATACGCAGTATTTT. It is translated as CASTMGRGTDTQYF.

The chain uses TRBV6-2 or TRBV6-3 and TRBJ2-2; D not resolved. The CDR3 sequence is 15 residues long. Germline V gene lookup returns CDR1 MNHEY and CDR2 SVGEGT. Trimming removed 1 base from V and 6 bases from J, with 12 bases in between. The CDR3 nucleotides are TGTGCCAGCAGTTACTGGTCCAGTTTGCCCGGGGAGCTGTTTTTT. Its translation is CASSYWSSLPGELFF.

This chain links TRBV19 with TRBJ1-5, with 8 nucleotides matching TRBD1. CDR1 is LNHDA and CDR2 is SQIVND in the germline V gene (reference sequence). This CDR3 region has 15 residues. J lost 1 base, V lost 6 bases, and 5 bases had no gene match. CDR3: CASRGQALSNQPQHF. DNA of the CDR3: TGTGCCAGTAGGGGACAGGCCCTGAGCAATCAGCCCCAGCATTTT.

There are a few counts of this clone. The CDR3 DNA reads as TGCGCCAGCAGCGACAGGGTTTGGAGCACAGATACGCAGTATTTT. It yields the protein CASSDRVWSTDTQYF. The V and J genes are TRBV23-1 and TRBJ2-3, with 7 bases lining up with TRBD1. TRBV23-1 has ORF status, its function being uncertain. The trim removed 6 bases at V and 0 bases at J, leaving 6 bases unmatched. This CDR3 contains 15 residues.

CDR3 region: CASNPTGGSSYNSPLHF. Here the CDR3 DNA reads TGTGCCAGCAACCCCACGGGAGGGAGCTCCTATAATTCACCCCTCCACTTT. The chain links TRBV28 to TRBJ1-6; D call uncertain. The CDR3 sequence is 17 residues long. The V and J ends lost 7 bases and 0 bases respectively, with 16 bases between them. Germline CDR1 MDHEN, CDR2 SYDVKM.

The chain combines TRBV27 with TRBJ2-7; D call uncertain. The CDR3 has 12 amino acids. Germline V gene lookup returns CDR1 MNHEY and CDR2 SMNVEV (reference sequence). V shed 6 bases and J shed 7 bases, with 13 bases lying between them. CDR3 amino acids: CASSPQVGEQYF. The CDR3 DNA is TGTGCCAGCAGCCCCCAGGTGGGTGAGCAGTACTTC.

V usage is TRBV4-2 and J usage is TRBJ1-4; TRBD1 is a possible D gene (6 bases). The V and J ends lost 0 bases and 2 bases respectively, with 7 bases between them. The CDR3 runs 15 residues. The germline gives CDR1 LGHNA, CDR2 YNFKEQ. The DNA for the CDR3 is TGTGCCAGCAGCCAAGAAGGACAGACTAATGAAAAACTGTTTTTT. This codes for CASSQEGQTNEKLFF.

This chain uses TRBV2 with TRBJ1-6, with a weak D call TRBD1 (6 bases). Trimming took off 5 bases at V and 5 bases at J, with 10 bases between the two ends. The germline CDR1 and CDR2 sequences are SNHLY and FYNNEI. The length of the CDR3 is 14 residues. CDR3 sequence reads: CASSLGADNSPLHF. The CDR3 DNA reads TGTGCCAGCAGTCTGGGGGCCGATAATTCACCCCTCCACTTT.

The CDR3 nucleotides read TGTGCCAGCACCACTCGCAGAGGTACAACTAATGAAAAACTGTTTTTT. It encodes CASTTRRGTTNEKLFF. V and J are TRBV7-9 and TRBJ1-4; D call uncertain. Germline assignment: CDR1 SEHNR and CDR2 FQNEAQ (reference sequence). The CDR3 runs 16 residues. V lost 7 bases, J lost 0 bases, and 15 bases lay in between.

The chain links TRBV7-9 to TRBJ1-1, with a weak D call TRBD1 (6 bases). The V gene lost 0 bases and the J gene lost 8 bases, with 10 bases spanning the gap. The CDR3 is 13 residues long. CDR1 is SEHNR and CDR2 is FQNEAQ in the germline V gene (reference sequence). The CDR3 spells CASSLAGAGEAFF. In nucleotides, the CDR3 is TGTGCCAGCAGCTTAGCGGGGGCCGGGGAAGCTTTCTTT. Variable domain in full (rest from reference TRBV7-9 and TRBJ1-1): DTGVSQNPRHKITKRGQNVTFRCDPISEHNRLYWYRQTLGQGPEFLTYFQNEAQLEKSRLLSDRFSAERPKGSFSTLEIQRTEQGDSAMYLCASSLAGAGEAFFGQGTRLTVV.

The chain combines TRBV7-9 with TRBJ1-1, with 8 bases matching TRBD1. Trimming removed 5 bases from V and 4 bases from J; junction bases left unmatched: 9. The CDR3 has 15 residues. The V gene's germline CDR1 is SEHNR and CDR2 FQNEAQ (reference sequence). CDR3 sequence reads: CASSPAGGRLTEAFF. DNA of the CDR3: TGTGCCAGCAGCCCTGCAGGGGGCCGTCTCACTGAAGCTTTCTTT.

The chain is built from TRBV12-3 or TRBV12-4 and TRBJ1-1; the D is unclear. This CDR3 has 13 amino acids. Trimming cost V 3 bases and J 4 bases, with 9 bases left between them. DNA for the CDR3: TGTGCCAGCAGTTTTCGGGAGGGCACTGAAGCTTTCTTT. It encodes CASSFREGTEAFF.

The V and J genes are TRBV6-2 or TRBV6-3 and TRBJ1-1; TRBD1 agrees at 8 bases. V gave up 5 bases and J gave up 0 bases; unmatched junction bases: 11. Looked up from germline, CDR1 is MNHEY and CDR2 is SVGEGT. This CDR3 is built from 17 residues. DNA for the CDR3: TGTGCCAGCAGTAACCTCTTTAAGACAGGGGTGAACACTGAAGCTTTCTTT. It codes for CASSNLFKTGVNTEAFF.

Only one count was recorded for this clone. This rearrangement joins TRBV5-1 to TRBJ1-2; D gene uncertain. The germline gives CDR1 SGHRS, CDR2 YFSETQ. V was shortened by 0 bases and J by 3 bases, with 9 bases between the two germline ends. The CDR3 sequence is 14 residues long. In DNA form, the CDR3 reads TGCGCCAGCAGCTTGGAATCTACCGACTATGGCTACACCTTC. Amino acid sequence: CASSLESTDYGYTF.

The chain employs TRBV30 and TRBJ2-2; possible D gene TRBD2, 6 bases. The germline V and J ends were trimmed by 1 base and 7 bases, with 16 bases remaining between them. Germline V gene sequence: CDR1 GTSNPN, CDR2 SVGIG (reference sequence). The CDR3 is 15 residues long. The CDR3 DNA reads as TGTGCCTGGAGTGCCCTGTCTAGCGAAAGCGGGGAGCTGTTTTTT. It is translated as CAWSALSSESGELFF.

CDR3 region: CASSQDGALYEQYF. In nucleotides, the CDR3 is TGTGCCAGCAGCCAAGATGGGGCCCTTTACGAGCAGTACTTC. The genes are TRBV3-1 (or the pseudogene TRBV3-2) and TRBJ2-7; perhaps TRBD1 as D (5 bases). From germline, CDR1 is LGHDT and CDR2 YNNKEL (reference sequence). CDR3 length: 14 amino acids. The V and J ends lost 0 bases and 4 bases respectively, with 10 bases between them.

As for this clone: Other DNA sequences within the sample encode an identical CDR3. J is TRBJ1-3 and V is TRBV18; D not resolved. Trimming took off 3 bases at V and 1 base at J, with 7 bases between the two ends. The CDR3 is 14 amino acids. Per the germline V gene, CDR1 is KGHSH and CDR2 is LQKENI. CDR3 nucleotides: TGTGCCAGCTCACCCACGGGTTCTGGAAACACCATATATTTT. Translated, it gives CASSPTGSGNTIYF.

The chain combines TRBV25-1 with TRBJ1-4, with TRBD1 identical over 9 bases. This CDR3 has 14 residues. Germline V gene data show CDR1 as MGHDK and CDR2 as SYGVNS. J lost 8 bases, V lost 5 bases, and 6 bases had no gene match. The CDR3 coding sequence is TGTGCCAGCAGTACAGGGGGCGCGCAGGAAAAACTGTTTTTT. Translating it yields CASSTGGAQEKLFF.

The genes are TRBV6-5 and TRBJ2-5; tentative D call: TRBD2 (6 bases). There are 12 residues in the CDR3. Germline V lookup: CDR1 MNHEY, CDR2 SVGAGI. V lost 11 bases and J 5 bases, leaving 15 bases between the germline ends. CDR3 nucleotide sequence: TGTGCCTCCGAGGAGGGTCCCGAGACCCAGTACTTC. Translation: CASEEGPETQYF.